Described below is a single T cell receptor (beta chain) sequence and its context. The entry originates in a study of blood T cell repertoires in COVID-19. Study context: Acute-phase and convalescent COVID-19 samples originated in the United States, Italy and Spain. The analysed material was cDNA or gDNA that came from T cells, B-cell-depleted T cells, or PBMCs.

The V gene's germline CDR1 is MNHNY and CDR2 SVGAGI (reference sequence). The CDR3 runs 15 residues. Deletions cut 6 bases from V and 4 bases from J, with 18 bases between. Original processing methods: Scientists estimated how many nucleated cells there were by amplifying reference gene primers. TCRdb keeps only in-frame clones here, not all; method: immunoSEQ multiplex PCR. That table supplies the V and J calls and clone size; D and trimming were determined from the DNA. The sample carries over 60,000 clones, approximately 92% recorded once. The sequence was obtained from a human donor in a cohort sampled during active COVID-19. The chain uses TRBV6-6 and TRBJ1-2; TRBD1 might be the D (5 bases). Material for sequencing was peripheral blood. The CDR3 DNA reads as TGTGCCAGCAGCCAGCGGGGGGAGGTCGGCTATGGCTACACCTTC. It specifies CASSQRGEVGYGYTF.